This TCR beta chain appears in the sequencing data of a study of blood T cell repertoires in COVID-19. Study overall: COVID-19 samples, acute and convalescent, were from the United States, Italy and Spain.

Sequencing used immunoSEQ multiplex PCR; TCRdb keeps in-frame clones, though not all of them. Seen here are about 63,000 clones, around 88% observed once, and the top ten hold roughly 6.7%. V lost 6 bases, J lost 0 bases, and 14 bases lay in between. The CDR3 is 15 residues long. Germline-derived CDR1 and CDR2 are SNHLY and FYNNEI. The rearrangement uses TRBV2 and TRBJ1-2; D is undetermined. The sequence derives from a human donor in a cohort sampled during active COVID-19. The specimen was peripheral blood. The CDR3 region has the DNA TGTGCCAGCAGGCCGGGAGCCCGGGCTAACTATGGCTACACCTTC. Amino acid sequence: CASRPGARANYGYTF.